The next 25 T cell receptor beta chains were all read from a single sample in a study of T cells in localized non-small cell lung cancer. Sequenced by immunoSEQ multiplex PCR; TCRdb stores in-frame clones only, minus some. Here the sample spans some 37,000 clones, approximately 88% being singletons. The input for sequencing was peripheral blood, taken before any cancer treatment. All receptors derive from a woman aged 35-75 years with stage I lung adenocarcinoma.

This clone has only one observation. This rearrangement joins TRBV13 to TRBJ1-2; a weak D match, TRBD1 (5 bases). This CDR3 spans 14 amino acids. The V gene lost 2 bases and the J gene lost 1 base, with 8 bases spanning the gap. CDR1 is PRHDT and CDR2 is FYEKMQ in the germline V gene (reference sequence). CDR3 nucleotide sequence: TGTGCCAGCAGCTTAAGACAGCTTAACTATGGCTACACCTTC. The encoded protein is CASSLRQLNYGYTF.

The chain employs TRBV19 and TRBJ2-6, with 10 nucleotides matching TRBD1. CDR3 size: 17 residues. J lost 3 bases, V lost 5 bases, and 7 bases had no gene match. CDR1 LNHDA and CDR2 SQIVND come from the germline V gene (reference sequence). The CDR3 here is CASSLRQGADGANVLTF. The CDR3 bases are TGTGCCAGTAGTCTTCGACAGGGGGCAGATGGGGCCAACGTCCTGACTTTC.

This sequence joins TRBV7-9 and TRBJ2-1, with no clear D. This CDR3 comprises 14 residues. V was clipped by 3 bases and J by 6 bases, with 12 bases between them. Per the germline V gene, CDR1 is SEHNR and CDR2 is FQNEAQ (reference sequence). The CDR3 loop is CASSFPSGSNEQFF. CDR3 DNA: TGTGCCAGCAGCTTCCCCTCCGGTAGCAATGAGCAGTTCTTC.

The V gene is TRBV28, the J gene TRBJ2-4; D is unresolved. This CDR3 has 16 amino acids. Trimming left V 2 bases short and J 0 bases short, with 11 bases between. Germline lookup yields CDR1 MDHEN and CDR2 SYDVKM. CDR3 region: CASSLHPSLAKNIQYF. In DNA form, the CDR3 reads TGTGCCAGCAGTTTACACCCCAGCCTAGCCAAAAACATTCAGTACTTC.

For the CDR3, the DNA is TGTGCCAGCAGAACAGACTCCTACAATGAGCAGTTCTTC. This translates into CASRTDSYNEQFF. The chain combines TRBV2 with TRBJ2-1; D is unresolved. Germline lookup yields CDR1 SNHLY and CDR2 FYNNEI. The CDR3 has 13 amino acids. V lost 6 bases and J lost 0, with 6 bases in between.

The chain combines TRBV2 with TRBJ1-2; 7 positions match TRBD1. Germline V gene sequence: CDR1 SNHLY, CDR2 FYNNEI. The V and J ends lost 11 bases and 4 bases, in that order; junction bases with no gene match: 13. The CDR3 has 14 amino acids. CDR3 in amino acids: CASTPQGGAYGYTF. The CDR3 bases are TGTGCCTCTACTCCCCAGGGGGGAGCCTATGGCTACACCTTC. The whole variable domain, filled in from reference TRBV2 and TRBJ1-2, reads EPEVTQTPSHQVTQMGQEVILRCVPISNHLYFYWYRQILGQKVEFLVSFYNNEISEKSEIFDDQFSVERPDGSNFTLKIRSTKLEDSAMYFCASTPQGGAYGYTFGSGTRLTVV.

The chain links TRBV19 to TRBJ2-6; possible D gene TRBD1, 6 bases. V dropped 3 bases and J dropped 4 bases, with 10 bases sitting between them. The CDR3 contains 15 residues. Germline CDR1 LNHDA, CDR2 SQIVND (reference sequence). The CDR3 DNA reads TGTGCCAGTAGTATTATGGGGGCCGGGGCCAACGTCCTGACTTTC. This sequence encodes CASSIMGAGANVLTF.

The chain couples TRBV2 to TRBJ2-3; perhaps TRBD2 as D (7 bases). V dropped 6 bases and J dropped 1 base, with 11 bases sitting between them. This CDR3 has 14 residues. Germline CDR1 reads SNHLY; CDR2 reads FYNNEI. The CDR3 protein is CASRGGLGTDTQYF. DNA for the CDR3: TGTGCCAGCAGGGGGGGGCTAGGCACAGATACGCAGTATTTT.

This chain joins TRBV6-1 and TRBJ1-3; no firm D call. Trimming stripped 8 bases from V and 1 base from J, with 12 bases between. The CDR3 has 14 amino acids. Germline V gene lookup returns CDR1 MNHNS and CDR2 SASEGT. The CDR3 DNA follows: TGTGCCAGCGGACCTTTTGGGTCTGGAAACACCATATATTTT. Its protein is CASGPFGSGNTIYF.

The J gene is TRBJ1-1, the V gene TRBV28; D uncertain. The germline V gene encodes CDR1 MDHEN and CDR2 SYDVKM. CDR3 size: 15 residues. Trimming removed 3 bases from V and 4 bases from J, with 15 bases in between. CDR3 sequence (DNA): TGTGCCAGCAGTTTTCGCCTGGGAAAGGGCACTGAAGCTTTCTTT. Protein sequence: CASSFRLGKGTEAFF.

This chain uses TRBV5-4 with TRBJ2-5; D tentatively fits TRBD1 or TRBD2 (5 bases each). V lost 4 bases and J lost 1, with 11 bases in between. The germline V gene encodes CDR1 SGHNT and CDR2 YYREEE (reference sequence). CDR3 length equals 14 residues. The CDR3 here is CASSAQRGQETQYF. The DNA of the CDR3 is TGTGCCAGCAGCGCCCAGAGGGGCCAAGAGACCCAGTACTTC.

The CDR3: CASSAQQGAREKLFF. CDR3 coding DNA: TGTGCCAGCAGCGCTCAACAGGGGGCAAGGGAAAAACTGTTTTTT. The chain has TRBV7-8 and TRBJ1-4, with 9 bases lining up with TRBD1. Germline CDR1 SGHVS, CDR2 FQNEAQ. V shed 5 bases and J 8 bases; nucleotides not matched to a gene: 9. The CDR3 length is 15 residues.

V is TRBV9 and J is TRBJ2-7; no clear D gene. V lost 0 bases and J lost 3, with 16 bases in between. The CDR3 loop spans 16 amino acids. Germline values: CDR1 SGDLS, CDR2 YYNGEE. CDR3: CASSVASLGLNYEQYF. DNA of the CDR3: TGTGCCAGCAGCGTAGCTTCATTGGGTCTGAACTACGAGCAGTACTTC.

The genes are TRBV28 and TRBJ2-7; TRBD1 matches 9 bases. J gave up 3 bases and V 1 base, and 7 bases lay outside the gene matches. The germline CDR1 and CDR2 sequences are MDHEN and SYDVKM. The CDR3 spans 16 residues. In DNA, the CDR3 is TGTGCCAGCAGTTTATTAACCGGGACAGGGTTCTACGAGCAGTACTTC. Translated: CASSLLTGTGFYEQYF.

V usage is TRBV27 and J usage is TRBJ2-2; 10 bases agree with TRBD2. Looked up from germline, CDR1 is MNHEY and CDR2 is SMNVEV (reference sequence). The CDR3 consists of 14 residues. J was trimmed by 6 bases and V by 6 bases; bases with no gene match: 4. CDR3: CASSLAGEAGELFF. CDR3 in DNA: TGTGCCAGCAGCCTAGCGGGAGAAGCCGGGGAGCTGTTTTTT.

On this clone itself: Germline and junction disagree at one end, which may indicate a read error. The chain uses TRBV28 and TRBJ2-3; 9 bases are shared with TRBD1. The CDR3 is 18 amino acids. Germline V lookup: CDR1 MDHEN, CDR2 SYDVKM. CDR3 loop: CASRLLRDRGVRTDTQYF. CDR3 in DNA: TGTGCCAGCAGGTTATTACGAGACAGGGGGGTCCGCACAGATACGCAGTATTTT.

This clone has more than one count but fewer than ten. This chain joins TRBV29-1 and TRBJ1-1; 11 nucleotides align to TRBD1. V trimming: 5 bases; J trimming: 4 bases; junction bases outside the gene matches: 6. In germline, CDR1 is SQVTM, CDR2 ANQGSEA. The CDR3 runs to 14 residues. The chain's CDR3 is CSVSLGTGGTEAFF. The DNA of the CDR3 is TGCAGCGTTAGTCTCGGGACAGGGGGCACTGAAGCTTTCTTT.

The genes are TRBV28 and TRBJ1-5; possible D gene TRBD1, 5 bases. The CDR3 consists of 16 residues. Germline CDR1 is MDHEN and CDR2 is SYDVKM. Trimming removed 5 bases from V and 6 bases from J, with 20 bases in between. CDR3 in DNA: TGTGCCAGCAGTCCGGAGCTAGGGAGGGGCGGTCAGCCCCAGCATTTT. This gives the protein CASSPELGRGGQPQHF.

This clone was seen only once. The rearrangement links TRBV9 to TRBJ2-3; D not resolved. Germline CDR1 SGDLS, CDR2 YYNGEE. V was clipped by 0 bases and J by 1 base, with 3 bases between them. This CDR3 spans 13 amino acids. The CDR3 spells CASSVGGTDTQYF. The CDR3 DNA reads TGTGCCAGCAGCGTAGGAGGCACAGATACGCAGTATTTT.

The chain couples TRBV11-3 to TRBJ1-1; the D is unclear. The CDR3 sequence is 14 residues long. The germline CDR1 and CDR2 sequences are SGHNT and YENEEA. V lost 0 bases and J 4 bases, leaving 9 bases between the germline ends. CDR3 sequence (DNA): TGTGCCAGCAGCTTAGATCACAGTAGCACTGAAGCTTTCTTT. It yields the protein CASSLDHSSTEAFF.

This CDR3 reads CASTAGFEYEQYF. In DNA, the CDR3 is TGTGCCAGCACCGCAGGGTTTGAGTACGAGCAGTACTTC. V and J are TRBV6-5 and TRBJ2-7; tentatively, D is TRBD1 (5 bases). Germline assignment: CDR1 MNHEY and CDR2 SVGAGI. This CDR3 spans 13 amino acids. The ends were cut back, 7 bases at V and 4 bases at J, with 14 bases in the middle.

CDR3 nucleotide sequence: TGTGCCAGCAGGGACAGGGAGAACACCGGGGAGCTGTTTTTT. It specifies CASRDRENTGELFF. The chain is built from TRBV6-1 and TRBJ2-2; 8 bases are a match to TRBD1. The V segment lost 6 bases and the J segment 1 base; nucleotides outside the gene matches: 1. Per germline, CDR1 MNHNS and CDR2 SASEGT. The CDR3 covers 14 residues.

The chain uses TRBV5-5 and TRBJ2-7, with no clear D. V was cut by 2 bases and J by 2 bases, with 2 bases left in between. The germline V gene encodes CDR1 SGHKS and CDR2 YYEKEE (reference sequence). This CDR3 comprises 11 residues. This CDR3 reads CASSFTYEQYF. The CDR3 bases are TGTGCCAGCAGCTTTACCTACGAGCAGTACTTC. The full variable domain, rest sourced from reference TRBV5-5 and TRBJ2-7, is DAGVTQSPTHLIKTRGQQVTLRCSPISGHKSVSWYQQVLGQGPQFIFQYYEKEERGRGNFPDRFSARQFPNYSSELNVNALLLGDSALYLCASSFTYEQYFGPGTRLTVT.

This clone was found once. The gene calls are TRBV6-1 and TRBJ1-6, with 9 bases matching TRBD1. CDR3 length: 15 amino acids. V lost 6 bases to trimming and J lost 8 bases; unmatched junction nucleotides: 8. Germline CDR1 MNHNS, CDR2 SASEGT. The CDR3: CASSFDRGYDSPLHF. CDR3 DNA sequence: TGTGCCAGCAGCTTTGACAGGGGGTATGATTCACCCCTCCACTTT.

V and J are TRBV29-1 and TRBJ1-2; 8 bases agree with TRBD1. CDR3 length: 14 residues. V lost 5 bases, J lost 8 bases, and 13 bases stayed unmatched. Germline assignment: CDR1 SQVTM and CDR2 ANQGSEA. CDR3 region: CSVPGTGMRGGYTF. CDR3 coding DNA: TGCAGCGTTCCCGGGACAGGAATGAGGGGGGGCTACACCTTC. Full variable domain (rest looked up from reference TRBV29-1 and TRBJ1-2): SAVISQKPSRDICQRGTSLTIQCQVDSQVTMMFWYRQQPGQSLTLIATANQGSEATYESGFVIDKFPISRPNLTFSTLTVSNMSPEDSSIYLCSVPGTGMRGGYTFGSGTRLTVV.